The 22 T cell receptor beta chains given below trace back to one sample, sequenced in a study of T-cell reconstitution after alpha-beta-depleted transplantation in children. TCRbeta library preparation incorporated unique molecular identifiers. From the PCR reads, TCRdb called clonotypes with MiXCR, one entry per CDR3 protein. The sample contains fewer than 550,000 distinct CDR3 sequences, about an eighth of which appear only once. The material sequenced was PBMCs, mostly from graft donor cells, taken 180 days after TCRalphabeta/CD19-depleted stem cell transplant. The receptor source for this set is a female patient aged 2-15 years who had a stem cell transplant for aplastic anemia, so the T cells may come from the graft donor.

This clonotype has a handful of counts. The V call is TRBV12-3 or TRBV12-4, the J call TRBJ1-6, with D perhaps matching TRBD1 (5 bases). V was cut by 0 bases and J by 7 bases, with 10 bases left in between. The CDR3 sequence is 15 residues long. The CDR3 region is CASSLATVPNSPLHF. The CDR3 DNA follows: TGTGCCAGCAGTTTAGCGACAGTACCGAATTCACCCCTCCACTTT.

This clonotype was recorded at least ten times. CDR3 in amino acids: CASSWGTEAFF. CDR3 DNA sequence: TGTGCCAGCAGTTGGGGTACTGAAGCTTTCTTT. The chain joins TRBV6-5 to TRBJ1-1; unclear D gene. This CDR3 spans 11 amino acids. The V end lost 4 bases, the J end lost 5 bases, and 5 bases lay between the germline ends. Germline assignment: CDR1 MNHEY and CDR2 SVGAGI.

This clonotype has only a few counts. The chain couples TRBV5-1 to TRBJ2-5; no definite D call. Trimming removed 0 bases from V and 3 bases from J, with 6 bases in between. CDR3 size: 13 residues. CDR1 and CDR2 from the germline V gene are SGHRS and YFSETQ. The CDR3 DNA reads TGCGCCAGCAGCTTGGGGAAAAAAGAGACCCAGTACTTC. Translating gives CASSLGKKETQYF.

CDR3 DNA sequence: TGTGCCAGCAGCCAAGAGACAGGGATCGGAGGCTACACCTTC. This gives the protein CASSQETGIGGYTF. The chain employs TRBV14 and TRBJ1-2, with 7 nucleotides matching TRBD1. CDR3 length: 14 amino acids. Losses at the gene ends were 0 bases for V and 8 bases for J; bases not matched to a gene: 6. Germline-derived CDR1 and CDR2 are SGHDN and FVKESK.

The sample holds a few counts of this clonotype. The genes are TRBV7-9 and TRBJ2-5; 10 bases map to TRBD2. With V trimmed by 6 bases and J by 5 bases, 12 bases remained unmatched. Germline CDR1 reads SEHNR; CDR2 reads FQNEAQ (reference sequence). CDR3 length equals 16 residues. CDR3 sequence: CASRPSGRGNKETQYF. The CDR3 DNA follows: TGTGCCAGCAGACCCAGCGGGAGGGGTAACAAGGAGACCCAGTACTTC.

The chain joins TRBV12-3 or TRBV12-4 to TRBJ2-3; 7 bases are shared with TRBD1. This CDR3 contains 15 residues. Trimming removed 6 bases from V and 2 bases from J; junction bases left unmatched: 8. CDR3 sequence (DNA): TGTGCCAGCAGCCCACAGGGGCCCCCCACAGATACGCAGTATTTT. It codes for CASSPQGPPTDTQYF.

This clonotype was counted a few times. The chain couples TRBV5-4 to TRBJ2-7; tentative D call: TRBD1 (5 bases). The CDR3 extends over 16 amino acids. Germline assignment: CDR1 SGHNT and CDR2 YYREEE (reference sequence). Deletions cut 2 bases from V and 5 bases from J, with 20 bases between. The CDR3 loop is CASSFNPGFLPDEQYF. As DNA, the CDR3 is TGTGCCAGCAGCTTTAACCCAGGGTTTTTACCCGACGAGCAGTACTTC.

This clonotype was counted ten times or more. J is TRBJ2-7 and V is TRBV5-1; TRBD1 aligns across 7 bases. CDR3 length: 12 amino acids. Germline V gives CDR1 SGHRS, CDR2 YFSETQ. V shed 4 bases, J shed 7 bases, and the junction held 5 bases outside the gene matches. The CDR3 is CASSLDREEQYF. The CDR3 DNA is TGCGCCAGCAGCCTCGACAGGGAAGAGCAGTACTTC.

This clonotype was seen at least ten times. The chain has TRBV4-1 and TRBJ2-5, with 8 bases matching TRBD1. CDR1 and CDR2 (germline): MGHRA, YSYEKL. V lost 4 bases to trimming and J lost 5 bases; unmatched junction nucleotides: 6. This CDR3 has 14 amino acids. CDR3 nucleotides: TGCGCCAGCAGCCCATCAGACAGGGGTGAGACCCAGTACTTC. Protein sequence: CASSPSDRGETQYF.

At least ten counts were recorded for this clonotype. This sequence joins TRBV29-1 and TRBJ1-2, with TRBD1 identical over 11 bases. The CDR3 spans 13 residues. Germline lookup yields CDR1 SQVTM and CDR2 ANQGSEA. After removal of 7 bases from V and 2 bases from J, the junction contained 3 bases not matched to a gene. In nucleotides, the CDR3 is TGCAGCGCGCGGACAGGGGGCAACTATGGCTACACCTTC. Amino acid sequence: CSARTGGNYGYTF.

There are a few counts of this clonotype. This rearrangement joins TRBV7-9 to TRBJ2-2; possibly TRBD2 for D (5 bases). Germline lookup yields CDR1 SEHNR and CDR2 FQNEAQ (reference sequence). The CDR3 has 14 residues. Trimming pared 0 bases from V and 6 bases from J, leaving 8 bases between. CDR3 DNA sequence: TGTGCCAGCAGCTTAGCGGCGGGTCCCGGGGAGCTGTTTTTT. Residues: CASSLAAGPGELFF.

Ten or more counts support this clonotype. The chain carries TRBV4-2 and TRBJ2-7, with D tentatively TRBD1 or TRBD2 (5 bases each). The V and J ends lost 4 bases and 3 bases respectively, with 19 bases between them. Per germline, CDR1 LGHNA and CDR2 YNFKEQ. This CDR3 is 16 amino acids long. The CDR3 DNA reads as TGTGCCAGCAGCCGGGACGGGGCCCGAGAACTCTACGAGCAGTACTTC. This gives the protein CASSRDGARELYEQYF.

The table lists this clonotype with a few counts. The chain's CDR3 is CATSRTGQGDEKLFF. The CDR3 DNA follows: TGTGCCACCAGCAGAACGGGACAGGGGGATGAAAAACTGTTTTTT. This chain joins TRBV15 and TRBJ1-4; 11 nucleotides match TRBD1. CDR3 length: 15 residues. Germline CDR1 LNHNV, CDR2 YYDKDF (reference sequence). Trimming removed 2 bases from V and 6 bases from J; junction bases left unmatched: 2.

For this clonotype: One junction end does not reproduce the germline sequence, and a read error may be involved. V is TRBV28 and J is TRBJ1-1; 10 bases map to TRBD1. The CDR3 totals 17 residues. Looked up from germline, CDR1 is MDHEN and CDR2 is SYDVKM. The CDR3 DNA sequence: TGTGCCAGCAGAGTGGGACAGGGGACACTCATGAACCCTGAAGCTTTCTTT. It yields the protein CASRVGQGTLMNPEAFF.

V gene TRBV3-1 combines with J gene TRBJ1-4, with D perhaps matching TRBD1 (5 bases). From germline, CDR1 is LGHDT and CDR2 YNNKEL (reference sequence). V was pared by 0 bases and J by 0 bases, with 11 bases between. The CDR3 runs to 17 residues. The DNA for the CDR3 is TGTGCCAGCAGCCAAGAAGACAGAACCTCAACTAATGAAAAACTGTTTTTT. The encoded protein is CASSQEDRTSTNEKLFF. Complete variable domain (other parts from reference TRBV3-1 and TRBJ1-4): DTAVSQTPKYLVTQMGNDKSIKCEQNLGHDTMYWYKQDSKKFLKIMFSYNNKELIINETVPNRFSPKSPDKAHLNLHINSLELGDSAVYFCASSQEDRTSTNEKLFFGSGTQLSVL.

In its sample, this clonotype was seen a few times. The CDR3 loop is CASSPGTGGASSGYTF. The CDR3 DNA reads TGTGCCAGCAGCCCCGGGACAGGGGGCGCGAGTTCCGGCTACACCTTC. V is TRBV7-9 and J is TRBJ1-2; 12 bases agree with TRBD1. Germline V lookup: CDR1 SEHNR, CDR2 FQNEAQ (reference sequence). The ends lost 5 bases at V and 8 bases at J; junction bases unmatched: 12. The CDR3 runs to 16 residues. Full variable domain (missing parts from reference TRBV7-9 and TRBJ1-2): DTGVSQNPRHKITKRGQNVTFRCDPISEHNRLYWYRQTLGQGPEFLTYFQNEAQLEKSRLLSDRFSAERPKGSFSTLEIQRTEQGDSAMYLCASSPGTGGASSGYTFGSGTRLTVV.

This clonotype turned up a few times. V is TRBV27 and J is TRBJ2-1; the D gene is possibly TRBD1 (5 bases). Deletions cut 6 bases from V and 2 bases from J, with 8 bases between. This CDR3 spans 13 amino acids. CDR1 is MNHEY and CDR2 is SMNVEV in the germline V gene (reference sequence). CDR3 region: CASSRQTYNEQFF. In DNA form, the CDR3 reads TGTGCCAGCAGCAGACAGACCTACAATGAGCAGTTCTTC.

In its sample, this clonotype was seen many times. The rearrangement joins TRBV19 to TRBJ2-5, with D possibly being TRBD1 (5 bases). The CDR3 is made up of 14 amino acids. Per the germline V gene, CDR1 is LNHDA and CDR2 is SQIVND (reference sequence). Trimming removed 7 bases at V and 4 bases at J, with 16 bases between. CDR3 sequence reads: CASNWGDGGETQYF. CDR3 DNA: TGTGCCAGTAATTGGGGCGACGGTGGAGAGACCCAGTACTTC.

The sample holds many counts of this clonotype. This sequence joins TRBV20-1 and TRBJ2-1, with a weak D call TRBD2 (5 bases). Per germline, CDR1 DFQATT and CDR2 SNEGSKA (reference sequence). The CDR3 has 14 residues. With 3 bases removed from V and 4 bases from J, the gap between germline ends came to 13 bases. CDR3 residues: CSARSMVAYNEQFF. The CDR3 DNA follows: TGCAGTGCTAGGAGTATGGTAGCGTACAATGAGCAGTTCTTC.

This clonotype was counted ten times or more. This chain joins TRBV7-3 and TRBJ1-5; 8 positions match TRBD1. The germline V gene has CDR1 SGHTA and CDR2 FQGTGA. This CDR3 is 15 amino acids long. Germline trimming cut 4 bases from V and 4 bases from J; bases unmatched to any gene: 6. CDR3 amino acids: CASSSRTGMNQPQHF. The CDR3 DNA follows: TGTGCCAGCAGCTCCCGGACAGGGATGAATCAGCCCCAGCATTTT.

This clonotype has a count of ten or more. The chain links TRBV12-3 or TRBV12-4 to TRBJ2-3, with D perhaps assigned TRBD1 or TRBD2 (5 bases each). Trimming stripped 7 bases from V and 1 base from J, with 9 bases between. This CDR3 has 13 residues. The CDR3 protein is CASTLGGTDTQYF. The CDR3 DNA sequence: TGTGCCAGCACCTTGGGGGGCACAGATACGCAGTATTTT.

The J gene is TRBJ1-2, the V gene TRBV19; 10 bases line up with TRBD1. CDR1 and CDR2 from the germline V gene are LNHDA and SQIVND (reference sequence). With V trimmed by 6 bases and J by 4 bases, 5 bases remained unmatched. The CDR3 is 14 amino acids. CDR3 loop: CASRLRDRGYGYTF. The CDR3, as DNA: TGTGCCAGTAGGCTCCGGGACAGGGGCTATGGCTACACCTTC.